This T cell receptor (beta chain) comes out of a study of shared clonotypes between healthy human individuals. Per sorted-subset replicate PCR, input was approximately 0.2 ug DNA, representing 30,000 to 35,000 T cell genomes. Data came from immunoSEQ multiplex PCR; TCRdb stores just in-frame clones and leaves some out. Here the sample spans 550,000 to 800,000 clones, roughly 88% being singletons. Deletions cut 3 bases from V and 0 bases from J, with 11 bases between. Germline CDR1 is MRHNA and CDR2 is SNTAGT. This CDR3 region has 15 residues. Sequenced sample: memory CD8+ T cells from PBMCs. Noted subset: CD45RO+ cells pooled with CCR7-negative TemRA cells. The receptor was derived from a man aged 18 to 29 in good health. Some clones in this sample may be carry-over from other donors' samples. This chain uses TRBV6-4 with TRBJ1-1; TRBD1 might be the D (5 bases). CDR3 loop: CASSETDNMNTEAFF. The CDR3 DNA follows: TGTGCCAGCAGTGAGACGGACAACATGAACACTGAAGCTTTCTTT.